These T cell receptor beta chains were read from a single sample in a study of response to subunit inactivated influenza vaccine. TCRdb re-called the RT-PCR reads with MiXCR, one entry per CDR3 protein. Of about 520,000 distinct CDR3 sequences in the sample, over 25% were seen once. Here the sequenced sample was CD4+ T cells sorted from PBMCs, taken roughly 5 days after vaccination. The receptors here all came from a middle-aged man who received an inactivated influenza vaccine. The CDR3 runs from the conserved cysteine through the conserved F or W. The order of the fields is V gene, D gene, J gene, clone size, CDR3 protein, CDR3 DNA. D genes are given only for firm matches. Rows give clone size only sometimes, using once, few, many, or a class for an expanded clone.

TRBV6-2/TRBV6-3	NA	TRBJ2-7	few	CASSYSGVHEQYF	TGTGCCAGCAGTTACTCGGGGGTACACGAGCAGTACTTC
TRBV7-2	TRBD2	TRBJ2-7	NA	CASNTGGSSYEQYF	TGTGCCAGCAACACCGGGGGGAGCTCCTACGAGCAGTACTTC
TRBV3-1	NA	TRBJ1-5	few	CASSQTGAHQPQHF	TGTGCCAGCAGCCAAACCGGGGCGCACCAGCCCCAGCATTTT
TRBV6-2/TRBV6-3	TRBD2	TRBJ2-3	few	CASRKGIGSWTSGDTDTQYF	TGTGCCAGCAGAAAGGGGATCGGGAGTTGGACTAGCGGGGACACAGATACGCAGTATTTT
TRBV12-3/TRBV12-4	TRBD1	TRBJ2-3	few	CASSLVGQGHGTQYF	TGTGCCAGCAGTTTAGTGGGACAGGGACACGGTACGCAGTATTTT
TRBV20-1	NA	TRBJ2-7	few	CSARVLGSYEQYF	TGCAGTGCTAGAGTATTGGGCTCCTACGAGCAGTACTTC
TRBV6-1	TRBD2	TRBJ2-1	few	CASSNLAGGPYNEQFF	TGTGCCAGCAGTAATTTAGCGGGGGGGCCGTACAATGAGCAGTTCTTC
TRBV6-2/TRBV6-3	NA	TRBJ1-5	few	CASSYSGGQVGNQPQHF	TGTGCCAGCAGTTACTCTGGAGGGCAGGTGGGCAATCAGCCCCAGCATTTT
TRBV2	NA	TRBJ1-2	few	CASSVGLNYGYTF	TGTGCCAGCAGTGTCGGTCTTAACTATGGCTACACCTTC
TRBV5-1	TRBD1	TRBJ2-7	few	CASSKGQGGSYEQYF	TGCGCCAGCAGCAAGGGACAGGGGGGGTCCTACGAGCAGTACTTC
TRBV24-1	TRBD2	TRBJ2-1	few	CATSDSASGNKLGEQFF	TGTGCCACCAGTGATTCGGCTAGCGGGAACAAGCTTGGTGAGCAGTTCTTC
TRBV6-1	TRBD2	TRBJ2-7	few	CATQTSGLYEQYF	TGTGCCACCCAGACTAGCGGACTTTACGAGCAGTACTTC
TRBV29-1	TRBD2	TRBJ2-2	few	CSVEKAASGRTGELFF	TGCAGCGTTGAGAAGGCGGCTAGCGGGAGAACCGGGGAGCTGTTTTTT
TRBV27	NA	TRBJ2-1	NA	CASSLVQGYRSYNEQFF	TGTGCCAGCAGTTTAGTCCAGGGCTATCGCTCCTACAATGAGCAGTTCTTC
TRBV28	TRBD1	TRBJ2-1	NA	CASSLTGPYNEQFF	TGTGCCAGCAGTTTGACAGGGCCTTACAATGAGCAGTTCTTC
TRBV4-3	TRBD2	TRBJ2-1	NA	CASSQRTSGNEQFF	TGCGCCAGCAGCCAGCGGACTAGCGGCAATGAGCAGTTCTTC
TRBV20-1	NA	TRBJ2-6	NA	CSASVTASGANVLTF	TGCAGTGCTAGTGTGACGGCCTCTGGGGCCAACGTCCTGACTTTC
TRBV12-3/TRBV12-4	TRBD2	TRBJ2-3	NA	CASSQRGTPSTDTQYF	TGTGCCAGCAGCCAGCGGGGGACTCCTAGCACAGATACGCAGTATTTT
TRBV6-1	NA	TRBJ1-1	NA	CASSNRQVKNTEAFF	TGTGCCAGCAGTAATAGACAGGTCAAGAACACTGAAGCTTTCTTT
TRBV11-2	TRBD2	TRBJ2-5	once	CASSLDSGGARMETQYF	TGTGCCAGCAGCTTAGATAGCGGGGGGGCCAGGATGGAGACCCAGTACTTC
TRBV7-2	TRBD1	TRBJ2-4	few	CASSPGQTLNIQYF	TGTGCCAGCAGCCCGGGACAGACCTTAAACATTCAGTACTTC
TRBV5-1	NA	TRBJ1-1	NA	CASSPLRGTEAFF	TGCGCCAGCAGCCCTCTCAGGGGCACTGAAGCTTTCTTT
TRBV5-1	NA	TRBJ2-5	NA	CASSGLGLQETQYF	TGCGCCAGCAGCGGCTTGGGGTTACAAGAGACCCAGTACTTC
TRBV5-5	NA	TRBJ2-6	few	CASSRVLSGANVLTF	TGTGCCAGCAGCAGGGTACTGTCCGGGGCCAACGTCCTGACTTTC
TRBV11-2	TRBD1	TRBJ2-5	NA	CASSLGLGTGETQYF	TGTGCCAGCAGCTTAGGTCTGGGGACAGGGGAGACCCAGTACTTC
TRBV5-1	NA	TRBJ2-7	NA	CASSLGTSGKGEQYF	TGCGCCAGCAGCTTGGGCACTAGTGGCAAGGGCGAGCAGTACTTC
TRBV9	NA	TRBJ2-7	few	CASSVTLRGDEQYF	TGTGCCAGCAGCGTTACGCTCCGCGGGGACGAGCAGTACTTC
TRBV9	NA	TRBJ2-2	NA	CASSGVAGSSGELFF	TGTGCCAGCAGCGGAGTAGCAGGTTCTTCCGGGGAGCTGTTTTTT
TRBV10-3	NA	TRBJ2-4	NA	CAISDGGENIQYF	TGTGCCATCAGTGACGGCGGAGAAAACATTCAGTACTTC
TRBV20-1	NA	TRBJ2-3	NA	CSARETGTGLTDTQYF	TGCAGTGCTAGAGAGACCGGGACTGGATTAACAGATACGCAGTATTTT
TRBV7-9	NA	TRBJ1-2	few	CASSLVHQLGGYTF	TGTGCCAGCAGCTTAGTGCACCAGCTCGGCGGCTACACCTTC
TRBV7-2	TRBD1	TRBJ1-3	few	CASSLRDSSGNTIYF	TGTGCCAGCAGCCTCCGGGACAGCTCTGGAAACACCATATATTTT
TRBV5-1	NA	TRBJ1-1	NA	CASSPIRGRKGTEAFF	TGCGCCAGCAGCCCCATCCGGGGGCGAAAGGGCACTGAAGCTTTCTTT
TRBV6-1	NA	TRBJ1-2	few	CASSEGGGGYGYTF	TGTGCCAGCAGCGAGGGCGGTGGGGGCTATGGCTACACCTTC
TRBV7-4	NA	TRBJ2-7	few	CASSLYGGRNSYEQYF	TGTGCCAGCAGCTTATATGGGGGTCGAAACTCCTACGAGCAGTACTTC
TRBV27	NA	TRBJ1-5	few	CASRAGGYSNQPQHF	TGTGCCAGCAGGGCAGGAGGTTATAGCAATCAGCCCCAGCATTTT
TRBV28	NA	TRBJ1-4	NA	CASSSYRVENEKLFF	TGTGCCAGCAGTTCCTACAGGGTAGAGAATGAAAAACTGTTTTTT
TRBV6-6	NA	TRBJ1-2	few	CASSYGGVYGYTF	TGTGCCAGCAGTTACGGGGGCGTCTATGGCTACACCTTC
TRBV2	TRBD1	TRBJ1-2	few	CASSEVGQGFGGYTF	TGTGCCAGCAGTGAAGTGGGACAGGGCTTCGGTGGCTACACCTTC